This note documents a single T cell receptor (beta chain) sequence. No antigen is known for it. No base-level quality is on record; no much larger clone is a single base apart. The germline V gene supplies CDR1 SGHTA and CDR2 FQGNSA. Trimming leaves V shorter by 7 bases and J shorter by 4 bases, with the junction holding 14 bases beyond the gene matches. The CDR3 spans 16 residues, from the cysteine through the phenylalanine. Only the CDR3 portion is preserved as DNA: 48 bases, with reading frame beginning at the first base. The sample is drawn from a study of cytomegalovirus exposure and HLA in healthy donors (dated by TCRdb to about 2017). Some background on the complete study: An earlier analysis of approximately 600 of the donors reported 250 to 300 Gb of sequence data and some 120 million unique TCR beta sequences from roughly 200 million T cells. The number of donors typed differed by locus, with 629-630 for A, B, C, DRB1 and DQB1, 522 for DQA1, 600 to 610 for DPA1, and 400 to 490 for DPB1. All discovery cohort repertoires had been generated using a single sequencing platform. A separate validation cohort of some 130 different subjects was used in addition to the roughly 720-subject first cohort. Both class I and class II loci were covered by HLA typing, at four-digit resolution. Because of strong linkage in the cohort, 4 to 6 DR-DQ haplotypes were treated as single units for association and clustering. Genome-wide SNP genotypes for about 65% of the 666 donors were used in a later genetic analysis, which treated that subset as a discovery cohort. To decide whether each TCR beta V gene segment behaved as functional or pseudogenic, an earlier analysis of 587 of the donors relied on high-throughput TCR beta sequencing. Rather than using new phenotypic data, the later analysis identified candidate immune exposures from TCR beta sequences and from how often those sequences occurred across donors. The genetic ancestry cluster associated with self-reported Caucasian donors included 81% of the roughly 380 genotyped donors. To predict cytomegalovirus infection status, the study brought together high-throughput TCR immunosequencing, statistical association of individual TCRs with disease status, and machine learning. Donor age, sex, ethnicity and CMV serostatus were compiled alongside the repertoire data. A later analysis re-analyzed previously published TCR beta repertoires from roughly 600 donors and added high-resolution HLA genotyping to study TCR occurrence patterns. Among about 360 genotyped donors of the cohort, an average of roughly 240,000 unique TCR beta nucleotide sequences were sequenced per donor, roughly 20% of them non-productive. The study profiled the T cell repertoires of hundreds of subjects by immunosequencing and related them to cytomegalovirus serostatus. The aim of the study was to test whether cataloging public T cell receptors could identify signatures of past pathogen exposure. Roughly 320 gigabases of sequencing data and roughly 80 million unique TCR sequences made up an early release that covered some 640 HLA-typed donors. The paper's findings and limits, for the study overall: At a false discovery rate of 0.05, a later analysis linked around 15,000 TCR beta sequences to specific HLA alleles. The authors suggested that the approach could potentially be generalized to other disease states and immunological phenotypes. The sequencing pipeline was judged likely to have produced a cluster of highly shared sequence variants as a technical artifact. Some IMGT-functional V segments, including TRBV6-2 and TRBV6-3, could not be distinguished by the 87-base-pair reads and were therefore excluded. The presence/absence analyses assumed that sequencing depth was roughly uniform across donors, and that assumption may not be true. While some public TCRs were present in many individuals, most TCR sequences turned up only very rarely across donors. Immune exposure information for the cohort was limited to CMV serostatus. Strong co-occurrence of HLA alleles, especially DR and DQ, made assigning TCR associations to individual alleles difficult. A further reported finding was that TCR beta sequences accurately predicted the HLA-A and HLA-B alleles for most subjects in the first cohort. The classifier was reported to diagnose cytomegalovirus status with high specificity and sensitivity in both the original cohort and the validation cohort. According to a later analysis, most CMV-associated TCR beta chains appeared to be HLA-restricted, and the HLA associations seemed to be driven largely by CMV exposure. Because HLA typing was unavailable for some donors at each locus, only the typed subset was used in association tests. Because counts were too low, more than 15 rarely observed V segments, including chromosome 9 orphons, were excluded from the earlier analysis of under 650 of the donors. A later genetic analysis associated a missense DCLRE1C variant with V-gene and J-gene trimming of TCR beta chains, and an independent cohort replicated the association. Only TCR beta chains were sequenced in this cohort, and the absence of alpha or paired-chain data limited detectable features. Linkage disequilibrium might explain the correlated functional status among segregating V segments, but an unknown experimental factor could not be ruled out. A total of 150 to 200 TCR beta chains were listed by the study as associated with cytomegalovirus. Several of the top co-occurrence clusters appeared to be linked to parvovirus B19, influenza, CMV and Epstein-Barr virus, according to a later analysis. In a later analysis, HLA-associated TCR beta chains were found to be more clonally expanded and to have lower generation probabilities than equally common non-associated chains. According to a later genetic analysis, donors in an Asian-associated ancestry cluster had fewer N-insertions in productive TCRs than the approximately 650-donor mean. In vitro tests confirmed that a few of the cytomegalovirus-associated TCR beta chains recognize cytomegalovirus antigens. According to a later analysis, TCR association rates differed among HLA loci, with DRB1 alleles showing the most associated TCRs and HLA-C alleles showing the fewest. In an earlier analysis of 587 of the donors, most TCR beta V segments appeared in productive rearrangements about 90% or about 30% of the time, broadly matching IMGT annotations.

The library was made by the immunoSEQ multiplex PCR assay. A mixture of 60 forward primers for TCR Vbeta segments and 13 reverse primers for TCR Jbeta segments was used in the multiplex PCR. A multiplex PCR assay on genomic DNA amplified the CDR3 region of rearranged TCR beta genes. The Illumina HiSeq System was used to sequence the amplified TCR beta libraries as 87-base-pair reads. The authors' analysis ran thus. Across the 666 repertoires, a later analysis counted roughly 84 million unique TCR beta chains, approximately 12 million of which were shared by at least two donors. A nearest-neighbor algorithm error-corrected the raw reads and collapsed the reads into unique sequences, merging closely related sequences to remove PCR and sequencing errors. Alignment of CDR3 sequences to IMGT reference sequences was used to assign V, D and J gene segments. Each retained sequence needed at least a six-nucleotide match to both a V gene segment and a J gene segment. Rearrangements were called productive when the CDR3 lacked stop codons and stayed in frame with V and J; all others were non-productive. Following IMGT convention, CDR3 was defined as the stretch from the second conserved V-encoded cysteine to the conserved J-encoded phenylalanine. In an earlier analysis of around 600 of the donors, sequences lacking an unambiguous match to a single V gene segment were excluded. In an earlier analysis of 587 of the donors, V segments were called functional above 56.7% productive rearrangements and were called segregating when the between-donor standard deviation exceeded 5%. To diagnose cytomegalovirus status from the catalog of TCR beta chain sequences, a statistical classification framework was built. In a later analysis, TCR nucleotide sequences were compared against IMGT/GENE-DB human TR gene sequences so that V and J genes could be assigned. Using the TCRdist pipeline, a later analysis assigned CDR3 sequences along with most-parsimonious VDJ recombination scenarios. In a later analysis, every TCR beta chain was defined by the combination of its CDR3 amino acid sequence and its V-gene family, and reads without a unique V-gene family were dropped. As a way to deal with suspected cross-contamination and a sequencing artifact, a later analysis dropped over 550 nucleotide sequences that were highly shared and had low generation probability. A later analysis calculated a clonal expansion index for each public chain from normalized within-repertoire ranks of inferred template counts. In a later analysis, generation probabilities were computed using a VDJ recombination model fitted to out-of-frame rearrangements, and the results were checked against IGoR. A later analysis scored TCR-TCR, TCR-HLA and TCR-CMV co-occurrence with hypergeometric tests, applying a repertoire-size bias correction to TCR pairs. False discovery rates were estimated in a later analysis by permuting HLA or CMV assignments 20 times. In a later analysis, co-occurring TCRs were grouped with DBSCAN, and TCRdist sequence similarity was added when clustering was performed within HLA-allele-positive subsets. Co-occurrence clustering excluded repertoires with fewer than 30,000 or more than 120,000 public chains, plus five with anomalous nucleotide sharing. TCRdb holds this immuneACCESS table with in-frame rearrangements only. Some clones are missing; in checked studies, unresolved V genes explain under half, and the rest has no known cause. For V, J and clone size, that table is used; D and trimming come from the DNA. This sample lists 95,000 to 150,000 clones; roughly 15% were detected once. The ten largest make up about 2.6% of the sample.

The cohort consisted of 600 to 750 healthy bone marrow donors. At the time of sampling, every cohort member was nominally healthy, though immune exposures that went unrecorded were likely present. The donor was CMV seropositive and belonged to the group of 250 to 350 seropositive cohort members. A peripheral blood sample was collected from each donor, and TCR beta sequencing was performed on peripheral blood mononuclear cells. Genomic DNA was extracted from the blood cell samples with the Qiagen DNeasy Blood Extraction Kit. The clonotype comes from a female donor in good health and CMV-seropositive. Sequenced input: PBMCs. This chain joins TRBV7-2 to TRBJ1-2, with 8 middle bases fitting TRBD1. The DNA reads TGTGCCAGCACCCCTCAGGGGCAGGGGGCGGGCTATGGCTACACCTTC. This encodes CASTPQGQGAGYGYTF.